Below are 19 T cell receptor beta chains sequenced from a single sample in a study of beta chain features in type 1 diabetes. These receptors have no known antigen. Study-wide findings and caveats: A moderate, significant TCRB CDR3 shortening appeared in type 1 diabetes across four CD4+ subsets.

Sequenced material consisted of expressed TCRB transcripts (all of the isolated RNA was reverse transcribed). Sequenced by immunoSEQ multiplex PCR; TCRdb stores in-frame clones only, minus some. The table includes about 140,000 clones, about an eighth detected once. The specimen was central memory CD4+ T cells from blood. The receptors here all came from a man aged 18 to 30 with type 1 diabetes.

A few counts support this clone. This chain joins TRBV7-2 and TRBJ1-1; no reliable D call. This CDR3 comprises 14 residues. CDR1 and CDR2 from the germline V gene are SGHTA and FQGNSA. The V gene lost 5 bases and the J gene lost 4 bases, with 14 bases spanning the gap. The CDR3 sequence is CASSSTLQVTEAFF. CDR3 in DNA: TGTGCCAGCAGCAGTACCTTGCAGGTCACTGAAGCTTTCTTT.

This clone was recorded at least ten times. The chain couples TRBV14 to TRBJ2-3; a weak D match, TRBD1 (5 bases). Trimming shortened V by 4 bases and J by 2 bases, and 10 bases separated the two germline ends. Germline V gives CDR1 SGHDN, CDR2 FVKESK. This CDR3 comprises 14 residues. In nucleotides, the CDR3 is TGTGCCAGCAGCCCTCAGACAGCCACAGATACGCAGTATTTT. Encoded protein: CASSPQTATDTQYF. The full variable domain, its missing parts supplied by reference TRBV14 and TRBJ2-3, is EAGVTQFPSHSVIEKGQTVTLRCDPISGHDNLYWYRRVMGKEIKFLLHFVKESKQDESGMPNNRFLAERTGGTYSTLKVQPAELEDSGVYFCASSPQTATDTQYFGPGTRLTVL.

This clone has only a few counts. This same CDR3 is encoded by further DNA sequences in the sample. The gene calls are TRBV30 and TRBJ1-3; a possible D gene is TRBD1 (5 bases). The V gene's germline CDR1 is GTSNPN and CDR2 SVGIG (reference sequence). V shed 2 bases and J shed 0 bases, with 8 bases lying between them. CDR3 length: 14 residues. CDR3 coding DNA: TGTGCCTGGAGTCGGGGCAGCTCTGGAAACACCATATATTTT. Its translation is CAWSRGSSGNTIYF.

CDR3 amino acids: CASSSQGEETQYF. CDR3 DNA sequence: TGTGCCAGCAGCTCTCAGGGAGAAGAGACCCAGTACTTC. The chain uses TRBV7-6 and TRBJ2-5; D tentatively reads TRBD1 or TRBD2 (5 bases each). CDR3 length: 13 amino acids. Germline V gene sequence: CDR1 SGHVS, CDR2 FNYEAQ. V was trimmed by 4 bases and J by 3 bases, leaving 9 bases between them.

There are a few counts of this clone. The genes are TRBV7-9 and TRBJ1-5, with D perhaps TRBD1 (6 bases). CDR1 is SEHNR and CDR2 is FQNEAQ in the germline V gene (reference sequence). There are 15 residues in the CDR3. Between the trimmed V and J ends, which lost 1 base and 2 bases, there was a span of 9 bases. CDR3 nucleotides: TGTGCCAGCAGCTTAGACAGGGCGGGCAATCAGCCCCAGCATTTT. Translating it yields CASSLDRAGNQPQHF.

J is TRBJ1-2 and V is TRBV19, with TRBD1 matching 9 bases. The germline V gene encodes CDR1 LNHDA and CDR2 SQIVND (reference sequence). Germline trimming cut 4 bases from V and 6 bases from J; bases unmatched to any gene: 9. The CDR3 has 15 amino acids. The CDR3 loop reads CASSSGTGKWDGYTF. The CDR3 bases are TGTGCCAGTAGTAGTGGGACAGGGAAATGGGATGGCTACACCTTC.

This rearrangement joins TRBV11-3 to TRBJ1-2; the D is unclear. This CDR3 is built from 14 residues. Germline lookup yields CDR1 SGHNT and CDR2 YENEEA. V lost 2 bases and J 5 bases, leaving 12 bases between the germline ends. CDR3 sequence reads: CASSLNSIDYGYTF. CDR3 sequence (DNA): TGTGCCAGCAGCTTAAACAGCATCGATTATGGCTACACCTTC.

The chain links TRBV27 to TRBJ2-1, with no clear D. This CDR3 has 11 residues. CDR1 is MNHEY and CDR2 is SMNVEV in the germline V gene (reference sequence). Trimming pared 6 bases from V and 9 bases from J, leaving 9 bases between. CDR3 loop: CASSSLSEQFF. DNA for the CDR3: TGTGCCAGCAGCTCCCTGAGTGAGCAGTTCTTC.

The rearrangement joins TRBV25-1 to TRBJ2-3; either TRBD1 or TRBD2 may fit D (5 bases each). The germline V gene has CDR1 MGHDK and CDR2 SYGVNS. The ends were cut back, 3 bases at V and 3 bases at J, with 10 bases in the middle. The CDR3 has 14 amino acids. CDR3 bases: TGTGCCAGCAGTGAGGGGGTGTCGACAGATACGCAGTATTTT. Translation gives CASSEGVSTDTQYF.

This clone was picked up a small number of times. The chain joins TRBV11-1 to TRBJ2-7, with 7 bases matching TRBD1. This CDR3 has 13 amino acids. Germline assignment: CDR1 SGHAT and CDR2 FQDESV (reference sequence). Trimming at V came to 5 bases and at J to 9 bases, leaving 10 bases not matched to a gene. In nucleotides, the CDR3 is TGTGCCAGCAGCCAGGGGGATACTACGAGGCAGTACTTC. Its translation: CASSQGDTTRQYF.

The genes are TRBV11-2 and TRBJ1-1; 7 nucleotides align to TRBD1. The germline V gene has CDR1 SGHAT and CDR2 FQNNGV. The V segment lost 1 base and the J segment 5 bases; nucleotides outside the gene matches: 4. The CDR3 extends over 14 amino acids. The CDR3 DNA is TGTGCCAGCAGCTTAGTAGGGGGCGGGACTGAAGCTTTCTTT. It codes for CASSLVGGGTEAFF.

The chain couples TRBV28 to TRBJ2-3, with 10 positions matching TRBD1. The germline V gene encodes CDR1 MDHEN and CDR2 SYDVKM. V lost 4 bases to trimming and J lost 7 bases; unmatched junction nucleotides: 14. The CDR3 sequence is 17 residues long. The CDR3 DNA reads TGTGCCAGCAGTTCATCAGACGCGGGACAGGGGACATATACGCAGTATTTT. This encodes CASSSSDAGQGTYTQYF.

J is TRBJ2-7 and V is TRBV28; TRBD1 matches at 8 bases. Germline V gene lookup returns CDR1 MDHEN and CDR2 SYDVKM. V gave up 2 bases and J gave up 1 base; unmatched junction bases: 4. The CDR3 is made up of 15 amino acids. CDR3 amino acids: CASSLAGQGSYEQYF. The CDR3 DNA is TGTGCCAGCAGTTTAGCAGGACAGGGTTCCTACGAGCAGTACTTC.

This chain joins TRBV28 and TRBJ2-1; D ambiguous. Germline V CDR1 and CDR2: MDHEN, SYDVKM. Deletions cut 2 bases from V and 0 bases from J, with 17 bases between. CDR3 size: 18 residues. The CDR3 DNA sequence: TGTGCCAGCAGTTTACGATTGTCCCGGTACAGCTCCTACAATGAGCAGTTCTTC. It codes for CASSLRLSRYSSYNEQFF.

This clone was detected a few times. This sequence joins TRBV18 and TRBJ1-1; 8 bases align to TRBD1. This CDR3 is built from 16 residues. V was clipped by 2 bases and J by 11 bases; unmatched bases: 16. From germline, CDR1 is KGHSH and CDR2 LQKENI. The CDR3 is CASSPASGTGGLGAFF. CDR3 in DNA: TGTGCCAGCTCACCAGCCTCCGGGACAGGAGGCCTGGGGGCTTTCTTT. The complete variable domain, with remaining parts taken from reference TRBV18 and TRBJ1-1, reads NAGVMQNPRHLVRRRGQEARLRCSPMKGHSHVYWYRQLPEEGLKFMVYLQKENIIDESGMPKERFSAEFPKEGPSILRIQQVVRGDSAAYFCASSPASGTGGLGAFFGQGTRLTVV.

There are many counts of this clone. This chain connects TRBV7-8 to TRBJ1-5; the D gene is possibly TRBD1 (6 bases). Per the germline V gene, CDR1 is SGHVS and CDR2 is FQNEAQ. The length of the CDR3 is 12 residues. The V gene lost 8 bases and the J gene lost 4 bases, with 9 bases spanning the gap. The DNA for the CDR3 is TGTGCCAGCGGAGGGGGTAATCAGCCCCAGCATTTT. Amino acids: CASGGGNQPQHF.

This rearrangement joins TRBV6-6 to TRBJ1-5, with D unclear. The CDR3 is 14 amino acids. V was clipped by 7 bases and J by 0 bases, with 10 bases between them. Per the germline V gene, CDR1 is MNHNY and CDR2 is SVGAGI (reference sequence). The CDR3 is CASMEHYSNQPQHF. DNA for the CDR3: TGTGCCAGCATGGAGCATTATAGCAATCAGCCCCAGCATTTT.

The V gene is TRBV28, the J gene TRBJ1-2; possible D gene TRBD1, 6 bases. CDR1 is MDHEN and CDR2 is SYDVKM in the germline V gene. The germline V and J ends were trimmed by 4 bases and 2 bases, with 11 bases remaining between them. The CDR3 totals 14 residues. CDR3 nucleotides: TGTGCCAGCAGTTCTGGGCAGGGGAACTATGGCTACACCTTC. It translates to CASSSGQGNYGYTF.

This clone was detected a few times. The CDR3, as DNA: TGTGCCAGCAGCTTAGGTTCCTATGGCTACACCTTC. Translation gives CASSLGSYGYTF. The chain links TRBV7-2 to TRBJ1-2; D unclear. CDR1 and CDR2 (germline): SGHTA, FQGNSA. The V end lost 1 base, the J end lost 4 bases, and 4 bases lay between the germline ends. This CDR3 has 12 residues.